This T cell receptor (beta chain) came from a study of cytomegalovirus exposure and HLA in healthy donors. General study points: A missense DCLRE1C variant was associated with V- and J-gene trimming of TCR beta chains in a later analysis, and an independent cohort replicated the association. Despite most TCR sequences being rare, some public TCRs occurred in many donors. In a later analysis, TCR association rates varied by HLA locus: DRB1 most, HLA-C fewest. A later analysis found that most CMV-associated TCR beta chains appeared HLA-restricted.

A remark on this clone: The antigen remains undetermined. Its ends do not fully match the called genes, so a read error is possible.

PCR was performed using 60 Vbeta and 13 Jbeta primers. This table comes from immunoSEQ multiplex PCR, and its TCRdb copy is limited to in-frame clones, with some not included. This table has 97,000 or so clones, 63% appearing once. Per the germline V gene, CDR1 is SGHDN and CDR2 is FVKESK. The CDR3 spans 15 residues. The sequenced sample was PBMCs. This chain joins TRBV14 and TRBJ2-7; the match to TRBD2 covers 10 bases. This sequence originates from a human donor in good health. The CDR3 reads CASSPGLAVSYERYF. The CDR3 DNA is TGTGCCAGCAGCCCTGGACTAGCGGTCTCCTACGAGCGGTACTTC.